This TCR beta chain was sequenced for a study of CD8 T cells in ankylosing spondylitis (TCRdb year 2017). As for the study more broadly: The study set out to find disease-linked TCR variants by profiling T cell receptor beta repertoires in ankylosing spondylitis patients and healthy donors. In total, the full study cohort was made up of about 99 healthy donors and about two dozen ankylosing spondylitis patients. Peripheral blood was sampled, and synovial fluid was also collected from ankylosing spondylitis patients.

Sequencing was carried out with an Illumina HiSeq 2500. Quantitative 5'-RACE with molecular barcodes was the method used to prepare the TCR beta libraries. Regarding the original processing steps: A new computational method based on a probabilistic model of VDJ rearrangement was used to identify disease-linked TCR variants. TCRdb reprocessed the public reads (quality trimming at Q25 with fastp, clone calling with MiXCR) and kept in-frame beta chains. Here each entry gathers all rows of one CDR3 protein and keeps the most common genes and DNA. Clone size and V and J calls follow TCRdb, not the original study. A total of about 240,000 distinct CDR3 sequences appear in this sample, roughly a tenth of them only once. Clones ranked in the top ten supply 2% to 3% of the sample. From the cysteine through the phenylalanine, the CDR3 covers 11 amino acids. This entry keeps only the CDR3 DNA: 33 bases, framed from base 1. The trim is 5 bases for V and 8 bases for J, with a gap of 9 bases between the germline ends. CDR1 and CDR2 were assigned from the germline V gene (reference sequence) as MNHNY and SVGAGI.

What the work shows at the level of the full study, not this receptor alone: Significant enrichment of the disease-linked clones was reported in matched synovial fluid samples from ankylosing spondylitis patients. The disease-linked clones showed a CD8+ phenotype and occurred at relatively low frequencies in peripheral blood. Some motif variants were previously reported in synovial fluid and blood of reactive arthritis patients, suggesting common disease-initiation mechanisms. Blood from ankylosing spondylitis patients appeared to be characterized by a TCR beta motif made up of several highly homologous amino acid variants.

This clonotype was counted at least ten times. Which antigen it targets is not known. The record has no base qualities; no much larger clone is one base away. What was sequenced was blood, either unsorted or a sorted T cell fraction (not recorded which). This TCR came from a male donor with ankylosing spondylitis or in good health (not recorded which). The rearrangement combines TRBV6-6 with TRBJ1-1; the D region possibly corresponds to TRBD1 (6 bases align). CDR3 sequence: CASSPDREAFF. The DNA reads TGTGCCAGCAGTCCTGACAGGGAAGCTTTCTTT.